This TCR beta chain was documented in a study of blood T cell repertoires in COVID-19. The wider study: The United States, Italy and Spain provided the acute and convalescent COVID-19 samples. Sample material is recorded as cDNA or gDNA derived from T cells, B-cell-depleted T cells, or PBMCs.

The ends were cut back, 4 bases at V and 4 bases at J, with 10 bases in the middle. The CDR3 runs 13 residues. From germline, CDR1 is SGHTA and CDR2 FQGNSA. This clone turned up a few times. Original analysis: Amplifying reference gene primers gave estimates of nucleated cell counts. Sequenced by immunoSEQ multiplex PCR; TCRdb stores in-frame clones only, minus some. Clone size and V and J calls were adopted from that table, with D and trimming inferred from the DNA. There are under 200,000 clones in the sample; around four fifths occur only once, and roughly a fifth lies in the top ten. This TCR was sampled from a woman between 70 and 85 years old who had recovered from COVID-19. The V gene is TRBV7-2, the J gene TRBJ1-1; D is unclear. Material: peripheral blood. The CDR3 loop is CASSSTGSTEAFF. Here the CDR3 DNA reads TGTGCCAGCAGCTCTACCGGGAGCACTGAAGCTTTCTTT.